This passage covers 7 T cell receptor beta chains from one sample sequenced in a study of blood T cell repertoires in COVID-19. Data came from immunoSEQ multiplex PCR; TCRdb stores just in-frame clones and leaves some out. The table includes approximately 250,000 clones, around 84% detected once. The sample was peripheral blood. Receptor source: a woman aged 60-75 years with COVID-19, enrolled during active disease.

V gene TRBV20-1 combines with J gene TRBJ1-2; 7 positions match TRBD1. The CDR3 consists of 13 residues. The trim removed 3 bases at V and 0 bases at J, leaving 1 base unmatched. From germline, CDR1 is DFQATT and CDR2 SNEGSKA (reference sequence). The CDR3 is CSASTGANYGYTF. CDR3 nucleotides: TGCAGTGCTAGTACAGGGGCTAACTATGGCTACACCTTC.

The V gene is TRBV7-8, the J gene TRBJ1-2; TRBD1 aligns across 7 bases. V lost 2 bases and J lost 0; bases outside the gene matches: 12. This CDR3 has 18 amino acids. Germline lookup yields CDR1 SGHVS and CDR2 FQNEAQ. The CDR3 sequence is CASSLSRDRISANYGYTF. In DNA, the CDR3 is TGTGCCAGCAGCTTAAGCCGGGACAGAATCTCGGCTAACTATGGCTACACCTTC. Full variable domain (missing parts from reference TRBV7-8 and TRBJ1-2): GAGVSQSPRYKVAKRGQDVALRCDPISGHVSLFWYQQALGQGPEFLTYFQNEAQLDKSGLPSDRFFAERPEGSVSTLKIQRTQQEDSAVYLCASSLSRDRISANYGYTFGSGTRLTVV.

The V gene is TRBV24-1, the J gene TRBJ2-1; D is perhaps TRBD1 (6 bases). The CDR3 runs 15 residues. Looked up from germline, CDR1 is KGHDR and CDR2 is SFDVKD. Trimming stripped 0 bases from V and 8 bases from J, with 13 bases between. CDR3 in amino acids: CATSDLDADRHEQFF. For the CDR3, the DNA is TGTGCCACCAGTGATTTGGATGCGGACAGACATGAGCAGTTCTTC.

CDR3 sequence reads: CASSLQPHRGPGNTIYF. The CDR3 coding sequence is TGCGCCAGCAGCCTCCAACCTCACAGGGGCCCTGGAAACACCATATATTTT. The chain has TRBV5-1 and TRBJ1-3; 7 nucleotides agree with TRBD1. Germline V gives CDR1 SGHRS, CDR2 YFSETQ. The ends lost 4 bases at V and 2 bases at J; junction bases unmatched: 12. The CDR3 runs 17 residues.

This chain links TRBV7-9 with TRBJ2-1; 7 nucleotides match TRBD2. This CDR3 contains 15 residues. V shed 4 bases, J shed 3 bases, and the junction held 6 bases outside the gene matches. The V gene's germline CDR1 is SEHNR and CDR2 FQNEAQ (reference sequence). The CDR3 region has the DNA TGTGCCAGCAGCTACCGCGGGAGTCGCTACAATGAGCAGTTCTTC. Its translation is CASSYRGSRYNEQFF.

The chain links TRBV6-6 to TRBJ1-5, with D perhaps matching TRBD1 (5 bases). V was cut by 1 base and J by 7 bases, with 11 bases left in between. Germline V lookup: CDR1 MNHNY, CDR2 SVGAGI (reference sequence). This CDR3 has 14 residues. CDR3 loop: CASSYFQGEQPQHF. CDR3 nucleotide sequence: TGTGCCAGCAGTTACTTCCAGGGTGAACAGCCCCAGCATTTT.

The chain has TRBV6-5 and TRBJ1-1; 8 bases agree with TRBD1. Trimming removed 6 bases from V and 4 bases from J; junction bases left unmatched: 7. Germline lookup yields CDR1 MNHEY and CDR2 SVGAGI. The CDR3 covers 14 residues. The CDR3 DNA reads as TGTGCCAGCAGCTCAGGGGGCGCGACCACTGAAGCTTTCTTT. Its protein product is CASSSGGATTEAFF.